This T cell receptor (beta chain) is from a study of blood T cell repertoires in COVID-19. Sequenced by immunoSEQ multiplex PCR; TCRdb stores in-frame clones only, minus some. The data hold about 320,000 clones, with about nine tenths observed a single time. CDR1 and CDR2 from the germline V gene are MNHEY and SVGAGI. Germline trimming cut 0 bases from V and 6 bases from J; bases unmatched to any gene: 4. CDR3 size: 14 residues. Sequencing was done on a sample of PBMCs or T cells enriched from blood (not recorded which). This clonotype was obtained from a woman aged 18-29 years who had recovered from COVID-19. The genes are TRBV6-5 and TRBJ1-2; 7 positions match TRBD1. In nucleotides, the CDR3 is TGTGCCAGCAGTTACTCAGACAGGGTGGATGGCTACACCTTC. This sequence encodes CASSYSDRVDGYTF.